This T cell receptor beta chain is drawn from a study of cytomegalovirus exposure and HLA in healthy donors. As for the study in general: An analysis done earlier identified 100 million to 140 million unique TCR beta sequences from 200 million or so T cells. Across more than 350 genotyped donors, over 70% landed in the Caucasian-associated ancestry cluster.

This clone was found a few times. The PCR had 60 Vbeta and 13 Jbeta primers. Sequenced by immunoSEQ multiplex PCR; TCRdb stores in-frame clones only, minus some. Found here are roughly 67,000 clones, roughly 80% of them singletons; the top ten hold over 7%. What was sequenced was PBMCs. The clonotype comes from a man aged 55 to 70 in good health and CMV-seropositive.

CDR3 protein: CASSLQGVAADTQYF. In DNA form, the CDR3 reads TGCGCCAGCAGCTTACAGGGGGTAGCCGCAGATACGCAGTATTTT. This chain links TRBV5-1 with TRBJ2-3, with 8 bases lining up with TRBD1. CDR1 is SGHRS and CDR2 is YFSETQ in the germline V gene. Losses at the gene ends were 2 bases for V and 4 bases for J; bases not matched to a gene: 6. There are 15 residues in the CDR3.